This T cell receptor beta chain was documented in a study of cytomegalovirus exposure and HLA in healthy donors. General study results and limits: Subsequent analysis showed first-cohort TCR clusters tending to co-occur in around 110 validation repertoires. Cytomegalovirus association was assigned to about 150 TCR beta chains. Accounts indicate the classifier identified cytomegalovirus status with strong specificity and sensitivity. Testing in vitro showed a few CMV-associated chains specific for CMV antigens.

Remarks on this clone: Its specificity is unknown.

The CDR3 extends over 16 amino acids. V shed 5 bases, J shed 7 bases, and the junction held 14 bases outside the gene matches. Germline CDR1 and CDR2: LGHNA and YSLEER. Here immunoSEQ multiplex PCR was the method, and the copy in TCRdb shows in-frame clones only, minus some. This sample carries a few hundred thousand clones, roughly 90% of them seen once, and the ten largest clones take 0.3% to 0.4%. Sequencing used PBMCs. V gene TRBV4-3 combines with J gene TRBJ2-1; 7 nucleotides agree with TRBD1. The receptor was derived from a woman younger than 30 in good health and CMV-seronegative. The CDR3 region is CASSSLDRVGENEQFF. The CDR3, as DNA: TGCGCCAGCAGCTCTCTCGACAGGGTGGGTGAAAATGAGCAGTTCTTC.